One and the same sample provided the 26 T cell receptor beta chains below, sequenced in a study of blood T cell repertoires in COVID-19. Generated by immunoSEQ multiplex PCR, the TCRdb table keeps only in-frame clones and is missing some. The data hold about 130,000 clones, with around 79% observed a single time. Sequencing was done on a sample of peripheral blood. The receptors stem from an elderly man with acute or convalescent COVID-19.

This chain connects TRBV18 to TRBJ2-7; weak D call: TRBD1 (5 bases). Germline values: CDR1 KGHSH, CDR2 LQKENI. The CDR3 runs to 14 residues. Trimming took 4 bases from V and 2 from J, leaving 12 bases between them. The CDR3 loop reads CASSLGHGTYEQYF. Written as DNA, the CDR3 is TGTGCCAGCTCACTCGGACACGGAACCTACGAGCAGTACTTC.

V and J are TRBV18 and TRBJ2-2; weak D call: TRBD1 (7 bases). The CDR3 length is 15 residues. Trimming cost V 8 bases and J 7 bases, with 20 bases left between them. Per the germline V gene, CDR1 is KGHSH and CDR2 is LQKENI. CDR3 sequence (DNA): TGTGCCAGCCGGCTCAGGGGGGCAGTCGACGGGGAGCTGTTTTTT. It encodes CASRLRGAVDGELFF. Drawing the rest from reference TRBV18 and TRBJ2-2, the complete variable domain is NAGVMQNPRHLVRRRGQEARLRCSPMKGHSHVYWYRQLPEEGLKFMVYLQKENIIDESGMPKERFSAEFPKEGPSILRIQQVVRGDSAAYFCASRLRGAVDGELFFGEGSRLTVL.

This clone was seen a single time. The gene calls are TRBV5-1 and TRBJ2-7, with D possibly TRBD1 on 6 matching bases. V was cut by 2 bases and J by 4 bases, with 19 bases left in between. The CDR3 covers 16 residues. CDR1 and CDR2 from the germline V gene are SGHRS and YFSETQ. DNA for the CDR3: TGCGCCAGCAGCTTAGCTCCTACAGGGCCCAATTACGAGCAGTACTTC. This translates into CASSLAPTGPNYEQYF.

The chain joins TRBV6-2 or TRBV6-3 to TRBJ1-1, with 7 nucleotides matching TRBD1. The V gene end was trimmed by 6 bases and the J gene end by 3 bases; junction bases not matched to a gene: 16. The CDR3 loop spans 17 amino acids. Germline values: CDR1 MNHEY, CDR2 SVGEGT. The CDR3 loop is CASSRRTGPGRDTEAFF. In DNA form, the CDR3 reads TGTGCCAGCAGCCGTAGGACAGGCCCCGGGAGGGACACTGAAGCTTTCTTT.

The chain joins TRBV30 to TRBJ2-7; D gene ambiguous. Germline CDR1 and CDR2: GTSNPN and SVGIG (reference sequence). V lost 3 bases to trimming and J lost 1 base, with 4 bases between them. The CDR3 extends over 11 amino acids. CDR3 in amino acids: CAWSVSYEQYF. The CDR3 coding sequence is TGTGCCTGGAGCGTTTCCTACGAGCAGTACTTC.

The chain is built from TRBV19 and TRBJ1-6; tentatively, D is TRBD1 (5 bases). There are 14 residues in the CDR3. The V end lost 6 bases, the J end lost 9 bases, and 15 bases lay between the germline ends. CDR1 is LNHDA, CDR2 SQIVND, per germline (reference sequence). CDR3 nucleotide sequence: TGTGCCAGTAGCAGGGCGGATTCGAGTTCACCCCTCCACTTT. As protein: CASSRADSSSPLHF. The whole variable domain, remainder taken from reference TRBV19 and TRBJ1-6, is DGGITQSPKYLFRKEGQNVTLSCEQNLNHDAMYWYRQDPGQGLRLIYYSQIVNDFQKGDIAEGYSVSREKKESFPLTVTSAQKNPTAFYLCASSRADSSSPLHFGNGTRLTVT.

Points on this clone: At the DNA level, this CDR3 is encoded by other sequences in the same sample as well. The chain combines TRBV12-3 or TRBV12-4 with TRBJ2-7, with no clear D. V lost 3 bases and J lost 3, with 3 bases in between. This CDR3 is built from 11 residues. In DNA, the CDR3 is TGTGCCAGCAGTTTTCGCTACGAGCAGTACTTC. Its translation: CASSFRYEQYF.

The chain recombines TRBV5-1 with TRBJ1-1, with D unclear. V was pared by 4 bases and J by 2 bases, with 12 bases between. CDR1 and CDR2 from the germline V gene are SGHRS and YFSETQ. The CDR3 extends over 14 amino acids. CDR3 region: CASSPEQINTEAFF. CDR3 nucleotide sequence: TGCGCCAGCAGCCCCGAACAGATTAACACTGAAGCTTTCTTT.

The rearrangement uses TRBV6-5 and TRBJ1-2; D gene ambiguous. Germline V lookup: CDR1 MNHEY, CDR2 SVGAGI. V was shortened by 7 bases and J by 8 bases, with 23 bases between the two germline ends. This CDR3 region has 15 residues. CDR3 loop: CASIPAGTSTRGYTF. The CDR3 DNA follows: TGTGCCAGCATCCCTGCGGGAACGAGTACCCGCGGCTACACCTTC.

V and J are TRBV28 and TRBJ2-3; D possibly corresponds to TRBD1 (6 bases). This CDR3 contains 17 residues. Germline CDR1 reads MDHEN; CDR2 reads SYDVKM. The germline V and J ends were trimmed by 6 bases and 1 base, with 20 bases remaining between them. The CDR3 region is CASSAPGHPQGTDTQYF. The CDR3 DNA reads TGTGCCAGCAGCGCCCCGGGACACCCTCAGGGCACAGATACGCAGTATTTT.

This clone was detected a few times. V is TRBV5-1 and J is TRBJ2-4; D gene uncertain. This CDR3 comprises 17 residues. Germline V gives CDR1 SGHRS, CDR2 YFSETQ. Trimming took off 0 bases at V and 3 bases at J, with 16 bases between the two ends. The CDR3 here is CASSLVGRPTGKNIQYF. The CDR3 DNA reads TGCGCCAGCAGCTTGGTGGGCAGGCCTACCGGCAAAAACATTCAGTACTTC.

The CDR3 sequence: CASSLDRSGELFF. The CDR3 nucleotides are TGTGCCAGCAGCCTGGACAGGTCCGGGGAGCTGTTTTTT. The rearrangement links TRBV7-8 to TRBJ2-2; 7 nucleotides match TRBD1. CDR1 is SGHVS and CDR2 is FQNEAQ in the germline V gene. V lost 5 bases, J lost 6 bases, and 3 bases stayed unmatched. This CDR3 has 13 residues. The full variable domain, completed using reference TRBV7-8 and TRBJ2-2, is GAGVSQSPRYKVAKRGQDVALRCDPISGHVSLFWYQQALGQGPEFLTYFQNEAQLDKSGLPSDRFFAERPEGSVSTLKIQRTQQEDSAVYLCASSLDRSGELFFGEGSRLTVL.

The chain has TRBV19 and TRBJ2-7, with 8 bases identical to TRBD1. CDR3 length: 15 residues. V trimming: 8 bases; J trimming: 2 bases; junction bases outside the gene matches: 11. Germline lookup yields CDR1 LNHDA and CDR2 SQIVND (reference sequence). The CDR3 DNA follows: TGTGCCAGTCAGCTTGACAGGACAGGGACCTACGAGCAGTACTTC. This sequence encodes CASQLDRTGTYEQYF. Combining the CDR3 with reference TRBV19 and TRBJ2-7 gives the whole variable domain DGGITQSPKYLFRKEGQNVTLSCEQNLNHDAMYWYRQDPGQGLRLIYYSQIVNDFQKGDIAEGYSVSREKKESFPLTVTSAQKNPTAFYLCASQLDRTGTYEQYFGPGTRLTVT.

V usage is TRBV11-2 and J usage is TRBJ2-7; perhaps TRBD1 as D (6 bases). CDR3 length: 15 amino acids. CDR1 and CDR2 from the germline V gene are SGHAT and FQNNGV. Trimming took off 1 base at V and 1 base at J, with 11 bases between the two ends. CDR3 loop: CASSLAPQGSYEQYF. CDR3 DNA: TGTGCCAGCAGCTTAGCCCCACAGGGTTCCTACGAGCAGTACTTC.

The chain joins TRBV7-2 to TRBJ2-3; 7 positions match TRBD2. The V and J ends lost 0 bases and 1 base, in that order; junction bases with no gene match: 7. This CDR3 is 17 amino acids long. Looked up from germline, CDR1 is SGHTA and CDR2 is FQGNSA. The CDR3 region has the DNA TGTGCCAGCAGCTTAGCAGCGAGCGGGGTTGGCACAGATACGCAGTATTTT. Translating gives CASSLAASGVGTDTQYF.

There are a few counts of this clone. The CDR3 coding sequence is TGTGCCAGCAGCTTGGAGCGGCAGGCGCATTCACCCCTCCACTTT. Translating gives CASSLERQAHSPLHF. The rearrangement links TRBV5-4 to TRBJ1-6, with D unresolved. The CDR3 contains 15 residues. Germline V gene sequence: CDR1 SGHNT, CDR2 YYREEE (reference sequence). V lost 0 bases and J 8 bases, leaving 12 bases between the germline ends.

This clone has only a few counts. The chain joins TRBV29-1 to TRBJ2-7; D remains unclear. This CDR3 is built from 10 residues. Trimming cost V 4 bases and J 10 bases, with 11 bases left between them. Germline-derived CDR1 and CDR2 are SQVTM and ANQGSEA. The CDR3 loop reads CSVVGTQQYF. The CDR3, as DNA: TGCAGCGTTGTGGGCACACAACAGTACTTC.

CDR3 amino acids: CASSVEAVTGINSPLHF. Here the CDR3 DNA reads TGTGCCAGCAGCGTAGAGGCGGTAACAGGGATTAATTCACCCCTCCACTTT. The J gene is TRBJ1-6, the V gene TRBV9; tentative D call: TRBD1 (6 bases). The length of the CDR3 is 17 residues. The ends were cut back, 0 bases at V and 6 bases at J, with 16 bases in the middle. From germline, CDR1 is SGDLS and CDR2 YYNGEE.

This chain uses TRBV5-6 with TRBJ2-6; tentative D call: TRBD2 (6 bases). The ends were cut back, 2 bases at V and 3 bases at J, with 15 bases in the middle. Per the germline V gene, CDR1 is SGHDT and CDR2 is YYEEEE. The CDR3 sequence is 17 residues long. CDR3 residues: CASSLNRRVLGANVLTF. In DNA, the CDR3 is TGTGCCAGCAGCTTAAACAGGAGGGTACTTGGGGCCAACGTCCTGACTTTC.

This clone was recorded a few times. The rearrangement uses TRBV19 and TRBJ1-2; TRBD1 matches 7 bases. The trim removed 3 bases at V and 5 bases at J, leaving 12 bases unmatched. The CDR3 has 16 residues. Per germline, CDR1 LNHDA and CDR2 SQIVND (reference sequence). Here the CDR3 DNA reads TGTGCCAGTAGTATTTTCCAGCCGACAGGGCGGTATGGCTACACCTTC. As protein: CASSIFQPTGRYGYTF.

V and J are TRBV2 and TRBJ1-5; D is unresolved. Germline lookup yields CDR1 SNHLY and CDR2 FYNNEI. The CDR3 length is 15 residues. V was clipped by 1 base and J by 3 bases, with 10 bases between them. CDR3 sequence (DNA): TGTGCCAGCAGTGAAGAGGCGGGAATCAATCAGCCCCAGCATTTT. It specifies CASSEEAGINQPQHF.

CDR3 sequence: CASSGGGLGNQPQHF. The DNA of the CDR3 is TGTGCCAGCAGCGGCGGGGGGCTTGGCAATCAGCCCCAGCATTTT. The rearrangement joins TRBV11-2 to TRBJ1-5; maybe TRBD1 (6 bases). This CDR3 comprises 15 residues. The V gene's germline CDR1 is SGHAT and CDR2 FQNNGV. V lost 5 bases to trimming and J lost 2 bases, with 13 bases between them.

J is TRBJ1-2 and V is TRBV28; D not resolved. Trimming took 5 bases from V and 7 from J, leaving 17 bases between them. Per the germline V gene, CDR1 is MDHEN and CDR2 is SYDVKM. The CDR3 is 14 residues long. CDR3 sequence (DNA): TGTGCCAGCAGTGAGGGAGGGATTCCTTCTGGCTACACCTTC. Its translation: CASSEGGIPSGYTF.

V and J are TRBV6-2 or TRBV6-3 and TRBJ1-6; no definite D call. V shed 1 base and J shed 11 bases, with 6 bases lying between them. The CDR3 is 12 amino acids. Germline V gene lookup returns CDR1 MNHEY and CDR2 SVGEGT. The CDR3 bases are TGTGCCAGCAGTTACTTTACAGCACCCCTCCACTTT. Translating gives CASSYFTAPLHF.

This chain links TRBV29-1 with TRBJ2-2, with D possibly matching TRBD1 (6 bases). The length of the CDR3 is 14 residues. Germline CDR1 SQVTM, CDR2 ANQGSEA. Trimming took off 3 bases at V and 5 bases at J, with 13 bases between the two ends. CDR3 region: CSVDGAGVTGELFF. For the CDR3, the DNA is TGCAGCGTTGACGGGGCAGGGGTGACCGGGGAGCTGTTTTTT.

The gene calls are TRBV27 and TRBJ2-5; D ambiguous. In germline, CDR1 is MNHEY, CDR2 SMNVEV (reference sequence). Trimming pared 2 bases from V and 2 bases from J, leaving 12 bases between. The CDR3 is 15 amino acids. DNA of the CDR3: TGTGCCAGCAGTTTAGAGGCGGCAGCACAAGAGACCCAGTACTTC. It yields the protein CASSLEAAAQETQYF.